This T cell receptor (beta chain) comes out of a study of T-cell reconstitution after alpha-beta-depleted transplantation in children. This clonotype showed up many times. Antigen specificity is unknown. The germline gene is not matched at one end of the junction; a read error may be the cause. The CDR3 totals 13 residues. Study-wide results and caveats: Several hundred graft clones that had expanded were reportedly the source of alpha-beta T cells about two months after transplant. Diversity and T-cell counts at one year after transplant derived mostly from new T cells. Surviving recipient cells, namely T cells and thymic progenitors, were the source of high day-60 TCRbeta diversity in some patients.

The TCRbeta library was prepared with unique molecular identifiers. MiXCR, run by TCRdb on the PCR reads, gives a single entry per CDR3 protein. The sample includes about 900,000 distinct CDR3 sequences, less than 30% of them seen just once. The receptor comes from a boy in the first two years of life who had a stem cell transplant for SCID, so the T cells may come from the graft donor. This material consisted of PBMCs, mostly from graft donor cells, taken 360 days after TCRalphabeta/CD19-depleted stem cell transplant. V gene TRBV12-3 or TRBV12-4 combines with J gene TRBJ2-1; D unresolved. The CDR3 DNA is TGTGCCAGCAGCTTAGAGCCTTACAATGAGCAGTTCTTC. It yields the protein CASSLEPYNEQFF.